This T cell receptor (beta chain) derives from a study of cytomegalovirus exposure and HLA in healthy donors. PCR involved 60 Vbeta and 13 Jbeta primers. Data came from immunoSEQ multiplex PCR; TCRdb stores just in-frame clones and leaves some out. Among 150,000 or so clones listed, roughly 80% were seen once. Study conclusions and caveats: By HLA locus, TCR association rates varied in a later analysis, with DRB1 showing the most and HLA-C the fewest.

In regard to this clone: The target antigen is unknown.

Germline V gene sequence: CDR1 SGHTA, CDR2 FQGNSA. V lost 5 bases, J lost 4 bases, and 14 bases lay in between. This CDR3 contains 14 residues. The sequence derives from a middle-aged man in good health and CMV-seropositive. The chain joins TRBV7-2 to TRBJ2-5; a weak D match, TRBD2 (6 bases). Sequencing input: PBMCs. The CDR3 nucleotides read TGTGCCAGCAGCACATCAGGCGGGGCAGAGACCCAGTACTTC. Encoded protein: CASSTSGGAETQYF.